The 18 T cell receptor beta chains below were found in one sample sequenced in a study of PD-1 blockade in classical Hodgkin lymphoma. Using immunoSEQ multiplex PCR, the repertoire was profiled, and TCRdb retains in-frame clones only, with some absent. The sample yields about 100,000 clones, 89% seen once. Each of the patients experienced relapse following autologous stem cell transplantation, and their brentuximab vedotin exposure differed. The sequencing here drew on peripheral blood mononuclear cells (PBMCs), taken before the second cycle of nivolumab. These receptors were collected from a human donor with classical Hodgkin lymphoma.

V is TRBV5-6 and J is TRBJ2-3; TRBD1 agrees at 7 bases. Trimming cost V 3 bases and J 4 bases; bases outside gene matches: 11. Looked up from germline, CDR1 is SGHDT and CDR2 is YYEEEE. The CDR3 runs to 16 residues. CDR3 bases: TGTGCCAGCAGCTCCACAGGGGAGTTGGTTTCAGATACGCAGTATTTT. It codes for CASSSTGELVSDTQYF.

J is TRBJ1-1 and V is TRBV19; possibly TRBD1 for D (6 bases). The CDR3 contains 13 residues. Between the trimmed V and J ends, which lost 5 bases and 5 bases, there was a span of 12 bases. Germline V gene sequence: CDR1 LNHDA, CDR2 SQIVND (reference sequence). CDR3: CASSSTGKTEAFF. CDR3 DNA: TGTGCCAGTAGTTCCACAGGGAAAACTGAAGCTTTCTTT.

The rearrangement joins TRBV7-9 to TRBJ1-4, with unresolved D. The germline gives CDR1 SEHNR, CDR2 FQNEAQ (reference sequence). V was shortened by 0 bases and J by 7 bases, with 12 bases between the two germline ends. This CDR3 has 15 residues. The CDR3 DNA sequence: TGTGCCAGCAGCTTAGCGCTGGCAGGTGGTGAAAAACTGTTTTTT. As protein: CASSLALAGGEKLFF.

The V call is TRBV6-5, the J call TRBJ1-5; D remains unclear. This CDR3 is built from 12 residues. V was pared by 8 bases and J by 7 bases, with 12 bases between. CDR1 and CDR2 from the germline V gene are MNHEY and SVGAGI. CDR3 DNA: TGTGCCAGCCACAACTTTGGACAGCCCCAGCATTTT. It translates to CASHNFGQPQHF.

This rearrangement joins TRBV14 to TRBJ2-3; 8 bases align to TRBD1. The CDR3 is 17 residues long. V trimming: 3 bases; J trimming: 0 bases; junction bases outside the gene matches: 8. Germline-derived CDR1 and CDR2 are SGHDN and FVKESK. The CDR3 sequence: CASSHRTGNPSTDTQYF. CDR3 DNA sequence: TGTGCCAGCAGCCACCGGACAGGGAACCCTAGCACAGATACGCAGTATTTT.

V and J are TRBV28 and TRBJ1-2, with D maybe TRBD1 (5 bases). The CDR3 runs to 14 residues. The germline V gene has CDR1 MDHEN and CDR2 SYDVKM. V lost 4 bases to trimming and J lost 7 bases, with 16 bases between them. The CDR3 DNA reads TGTGCCAGCAGTTCTCCGGGACTCATGGGTGGCTACACCTTC. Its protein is CASSSPGLMGGYTF.

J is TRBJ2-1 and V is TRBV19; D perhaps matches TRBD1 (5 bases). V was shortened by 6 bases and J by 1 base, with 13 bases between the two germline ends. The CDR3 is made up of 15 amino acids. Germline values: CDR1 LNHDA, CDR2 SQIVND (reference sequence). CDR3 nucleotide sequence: TGTGCCAGTAGACTACAGGAAATTTCCTACAATGAGCAGTTCTTC. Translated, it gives CASRLQEISYNEQFF.

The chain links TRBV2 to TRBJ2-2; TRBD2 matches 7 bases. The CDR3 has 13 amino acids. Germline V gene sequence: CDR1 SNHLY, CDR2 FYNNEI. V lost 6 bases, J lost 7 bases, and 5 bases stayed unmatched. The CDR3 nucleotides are TGTGCCAGCAGCTCTTCGGGGGGCGGGGAGCTGTTTTTT. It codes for CASSSSGGGELFF.

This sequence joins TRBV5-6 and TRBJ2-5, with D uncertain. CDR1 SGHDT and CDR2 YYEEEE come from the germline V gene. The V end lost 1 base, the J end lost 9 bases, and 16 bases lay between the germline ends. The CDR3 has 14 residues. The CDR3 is CASSLPLAEAPQYF. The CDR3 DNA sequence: TGTGCCAGCAGCTTGCCGCTGGCCGAAGCGCCCCAGTACTTC.

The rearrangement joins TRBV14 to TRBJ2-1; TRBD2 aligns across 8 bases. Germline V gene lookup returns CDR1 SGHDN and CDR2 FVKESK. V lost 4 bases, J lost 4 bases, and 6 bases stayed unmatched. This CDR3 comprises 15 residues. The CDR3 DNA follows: TGTGCCAGCAGCCTCGGACTAGCAGGGTACAATGAGCAGTTCTTC. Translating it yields CASSLGLAGYNEQFF.

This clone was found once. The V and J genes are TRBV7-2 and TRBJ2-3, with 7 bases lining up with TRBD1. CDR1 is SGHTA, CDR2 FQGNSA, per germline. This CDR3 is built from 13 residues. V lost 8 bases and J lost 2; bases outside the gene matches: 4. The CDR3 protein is CASSDRYTDTQYF. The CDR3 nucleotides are TGTGCCAGCTCGGACAGGTACACAGATACGCAGTATTTT.

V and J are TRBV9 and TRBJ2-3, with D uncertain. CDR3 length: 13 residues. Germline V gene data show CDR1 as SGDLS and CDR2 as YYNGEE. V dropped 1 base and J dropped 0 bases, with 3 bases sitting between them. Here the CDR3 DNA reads TGTGCCAGCAGCGTAATTAGCACAGATACGCAGTATTTT. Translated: CASSVISTDTQYF.

The CDR3 DNA is TGTGCCAGCAGTGAAGGGGTGGGGCTCCCCTACTACGAGCAGTACTTC. As protein: CASSEGVGLPYYEQYF. The chain is built from TRBV6-1 and TRBJ2-7; weak D call: TRBD1 (5 bases). V lost 1 base, J lost 3 bases, and 16 bases lay in between. The germline CDR1 and CDR2 sequences are MNHNS and SASEGT. The CDR3 sequence is 16 residues long.

CDR3 region: CASRNEGLAYNEQFF. CDR3 nucleotides: TGTGCCAGCAGAAATGAGGGACTAGCTTACAATGAGCAGTTCTTC. This chain uses TRBV2 with TRBJ2-1; 9 positions agree with TRBD2. CDR1 is SNHLY and CDR2 is FYNNEI in the germline V gene. The CDR3 has 15 residues. J gave up 4 bases and V 6 bases, and 7 bases lay outside the gene matches.

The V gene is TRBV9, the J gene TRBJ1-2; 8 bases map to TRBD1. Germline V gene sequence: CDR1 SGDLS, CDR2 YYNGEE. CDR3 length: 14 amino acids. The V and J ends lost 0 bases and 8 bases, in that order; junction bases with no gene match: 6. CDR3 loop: CASSVDQGASGYTF. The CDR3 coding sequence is TGTGCCAGCAGCGTAGACCAGGGGGCGAGCGGCTACACCTTC.

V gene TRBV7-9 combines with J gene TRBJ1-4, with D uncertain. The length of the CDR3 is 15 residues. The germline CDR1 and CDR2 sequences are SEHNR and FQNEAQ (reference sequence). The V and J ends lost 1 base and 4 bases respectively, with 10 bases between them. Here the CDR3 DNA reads TGTGCCAGCAGCTTAGTCGGCAGAAATAATGAAAAACTGTTTTTT. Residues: CASSLVGRNNEKLFF.

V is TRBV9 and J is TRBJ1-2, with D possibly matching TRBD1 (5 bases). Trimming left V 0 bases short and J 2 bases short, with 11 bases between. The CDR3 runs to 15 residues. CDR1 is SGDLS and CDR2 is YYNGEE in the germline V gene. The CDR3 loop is CASSVGQGGNYGYTF. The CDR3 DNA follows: TGTGCCAGCAGCGTAGGGCAGGGAGGGAACTATGGCTACACCTTC.

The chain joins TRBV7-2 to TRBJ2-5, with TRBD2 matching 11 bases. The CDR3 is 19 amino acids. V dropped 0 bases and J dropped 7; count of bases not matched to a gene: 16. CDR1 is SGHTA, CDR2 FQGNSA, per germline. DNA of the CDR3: TGTGCCAGCAGCTTAGCGTCGGTCGGAGGACTAGCGGGCCAGGGGACCCAGTACTTC. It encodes CASSLASVGGLAGQGTQYF.